These 23 T cell receptor beta chains were sequenced from one sample in a study of OX40 agonist ivuxolimab in advanced cancers. The library was made by the immunoSEQ multiplex PCR assay. TCRdb retrieved this table from immuneACCESS and kept in-frame rearrangements only. Not all clones are present; in checked studies, unresolved V genes account for under half, and no reason is known for the remainder. This sample comprises tens of thousands of clones, roughly 82% of them detected only once. Together, the top ten hold 21% of the sample. The sample here was CD4+ or CD8+ T cells sorted from blood, taken in a trial of the OX40 agonist ivuxolimab. These receptors were taken from an adult with an advanced solid tumor such as melanoma, head and neck, liver or kidney cancer.

The chain uses TRBV29-1 and TRBJ2-1; D might be TRBD1 (6 bases). The V gene lost 6 bases and the J gene lost 9 bases, with 18 bases spanning the gap. The CDR3 has 13 amino acids. The germline V gene has CDR1 SQVTM and CDR2 ANQGSEA. The CDR3 DNA reads TGCAGCGTAGATGCAGGGGTCGTCGGTGAGCAGTTCTTC. Its protein is CSVDAGVVGEQFF.

This clone was seen repeatedly, ten times or more. This chain links TRBV4-2 with TRBJ2-7, with 10 nucleotides matching TRBD2. The trim removed 5 bases at V and 2 bases at J, leaving 15 bases unmatched. Germline V lookup: CDR1 LGHNA, CDR2 YNFKEQ. CDR3 length equals 18 residues. CDR3 DNA sequence: TGTGCCAGCAGCTTTCGAGATCCAGCGGGAGGGCCTACCTACGAGCAGTACTTC. Its protein is CASSFRDPAGGPTYEQYF.

The chain combines TRBV7-9 with TRBJ2-2, with 10 positions matching TRBD1. The trim removed 7 bases at V and 7 bases at J, leaving 9 bases unmatched. The germline V gene encodes CDR1 SEHNR and CDR2 FQNEAQ (reference sequence). The CDR3 spans 15 residues. The DNA for the CDR3 is TGTGCCAGCACCTCCGGGACAGGGGAGGTCGGGGAGCTGTTTTTT. This encodes CASTSGTGEVGELFF.

The V gene is TRBV7-9, the J gene TRBJ2-3; 10 positions match TRBD1. There are 15 residues in the CDR3. Per the germline V gene, CDR1 is SEHNR and CDR2 is FQNEAQ (reference sequence). The V segment lost 6 bases and the J segment 4 bases; nucleotides outside the gene matches: 7. DNA for the CDR3: TGTGCCAGCAGTCCCGGGACAGGGGTCCCAGATACGCAGTATTTT. Protein sequence: CASSPGTGVPDTQYF.

The genes are TRBV19 and TRBJ1-5, with D unresolved. The germline CDR1 and CDR2 sequences are LNHDA and SQIVND (reference sequence). Trimming took off 5 bases at V and 0 bases at J, with 11 bases between the two ends. CDR3 length equals 15 residues. Here the CDR3 DNA reads TGTGCCAGTAGTCCCAGACGGGATAGCAATCAGCCCCAGCATTTT. It codes for CASSPRRDSNQPQHF.

The V call is TRBV5-4, the J call TRBJ1-2; 9 bases align to TRBD1. This CDR3 spans 19 amino acids. Germline trimming cut 3 bases from V and 0 bases from J; bases unmatched to any gene: 15. Germline lookup yields CDR1 SGHNT and CDR2 YYREEE (reference sequence). The CDR3 DNA follows: TGTGCCAGCAGCTCGGAACCCGGGACAGGGACCGTTTCTAACTATGGCTACACCTTC. Protein sequence: CASSSEPGTGTVSNYGYTF.

The CDR3 region has the DNA TGTGCCAGCAGTGAACGAAGCGGGAGTCGAAATACGCAGTATTTT. As protein: CASSERSGSRNTQYF. The chain recombines TRBV2 with TRBJ2-3, with 8 positions matching TRBD2. The J segment lost 7 bases and the V segment lost 2 bases, leaving 8 bases of the junction unmatched. The CDR3 is made up of 15 amino acids. Germline CDR1 and CDR2: SNHLY and FYNNEI.

The chain employs TRBV4-1 and TRBJ2-1; D remains ambiguous. This CDR3 comprises 16 residues. Trimming cost V 1 base and J 3 bases, with 13 bases left between them. The germline V gene has CDR1 MGHRA and CDR2 YSYEKL. CDR3 coding DNA: TGCGCCAGCAGCCAAGGGTCTAGTACAGACTACAATGAGCAGTTCTTC. This gives the protein CASSQGSSTDYNEQFF.

The chain uses TRBV30 and TRBJ1-1; no clear D. CDR1 GTSNPN and CDR2 SVGIG come from the germline V gene (reference sequence). This CDR3 is 15 amino acids long. V was shortened by 3 bases and J by 1 base, with 15 bases between the two germline ends. The CDR3: CAWRKEGASNTEAFF. In nucleotides, the CDR3 is TGTGCCTGGAGAAAAGAGGGAGCCTCGAACACTGAAGCTTTCTTT.

The V and J genes are TRBV5-6 and TRBJ2-3; D might be TRBD2 (6 bases). Germline assignment: CDR1 SGHDT and CDR2 YYEEEE. V was cut by 4 bases and J by 0 bases, with 15 bases left in between. The CDR3 contains 16 residues. The CDR3: CASSLLSGSSTDTQYF. DNA for the CDR3: TGTGCCAGCAGCCTCCTTAGCGGATCCAGCACAGATACGCAGTATTTT.

The chain employs TRBV6-6 and TRBJ2-1; TRBD2 aligns across 11 bases. This CDR3 is built from 15 residues. Germline V gives CDR1 MNHNY, CDR2 SVGAGI (reference sequence). The junction had 7 bases not matched to a gene; V was cut back by 5 bases and J by 7 bases. This CDR3 reads CASSDGTSGRNEQFF. CDR3 sequence (DNA): TGTGCCAGCAGTGACGGGACTAGCGGCCGGAATGAGCAGTTCTTC.

The chain joins TRBV28 to TRBJ2-5, with D unclear. V was pared by 6 bases and J by 4 bases, with 6 bases between. CDR1 is MDHEN and CDR2 is SYDVKM in the germline V gene. The CDR3 runs to 11 residues. The CDR3 loop reads CASSHRETQYF. The CDR3 region has the DNA TGTGCCAGCAGCCATAGAGAGACCCAGTACTTC.

Of note for this clone: One end of the junction is discordant with germline, which a read error may explain. The chain employs TRBV7-9 and TRBJ2-7; 9 bases are a match to TRBD1. There are 17 residues in the CDR3. The V gene's germline CDR1 is SEHNR and CDR2 FQNEAQ (reference sequence). The chain's CDR3 is CASSQEMGTGRIGEQYF. For the CDR3, the DNA is TGCGCCAGCAGCCAAGAAATGGGGACAGGGCGAATAGGGGAGCAGTACTTC.

This clone has just one count. J is TRBJ2-3 and V is TRBV27, with 8 bases identical to TRBD2. The CDR3 covers 17 residues. Germline V CDR1 and CDR2: MNHEY, SMNVEV (reference sequence). V shed 0 bases and J 4 bases; nucleotides not matched to a gene: 9. The CDR3 protein is CASSLSGGGGGSDTQYF. CDR3 sequence (DNA): TGTGCCAGCAGTTTATCTGGGGGGGGCGGGGGGTCAGATACGCAGTATTTT.

The chain employs TRBV12-5 and TRBJ1-1, with TRBD1 identical over 7 bases. V trimming: 0 bases; J trimming: 12 bases; junction bases outside the gene matches: 7. Germline loops: CDR1 LGHNT, CDR2 FRNRAP. This CDR3 has 13 amino acids. The CDR3 reads CASGLVSTGETFF. CDR3 DNA: TGTGCTAGTGGTTTGGTAAGCACAGGGGAAACTTTCTTT.

V is TRBV2 and J is TRBJ1-5; D is undetermined. The CDR3 runs 14 residues. Trimming removed 4 bases from V and 3 bases from J, with 10 bases in between. Germline V gene sequence: CDR1 SNHLY, CDR2 FYNNEI. The CDR3 nucleotides read TGTGCCAGCAGTGCGGGGTTTGCCAATCAGCCCCAGCATTTT. It is translated as CASSAGFANQPQHF.

V is TRBV7-9 and J is TRBJ2-4; possibly TRBD1 or TRBD2 for D (5 bases each). Germline assignment: CDR1 SEHNR and CDR2 FQNEAQ (reference sequence). This CDR3 contains 13 residues. Trimming stripped 4 bases from V and 6 bases from J, with 10 bases between. The CDR3 DNA reads as TGTGCCAGCAGCTCGGGACGGATAAACATTCAGTACTTC. Amino acids: CASSSGRINIQYF.

This clone was recorded a few times. This chain connects TRBV15 to TRBJ2-1; no reliable D call. With 0 bases removed from V and 3 bases from J, the gap between germline ends came to 6 bases. Looked up from germline, CDR1 is LNHNV and CDR2 is YYDKDF (reference sequence). The CDR3 is 14 amino acids. CDR3 coding DNA: TGTGCCACCAGCAGAGATTTGGTCTACAATGAGCAGTTCTTC. This sequence encodes CATSRDLVYNEQFF.

CDR3 bases: TGTGCCAGCAGTTACTCGAGTAGGGATGGCTACACCTTC. Encoded protein: CASSYSSRDGYTF. The rearrangement uses TRBV6-5 and TRBJ1-2, with unresolved D. V lost 0 bases to trimming and J lost 6 bases, with 8 bases between them. CDR3 length: 13 residues. Germline V gene data show CDR1 as MNHEY and CDR2 as SVGAGI.

This chain's CDR3 is CASSVGQLNTEAFF. CDR3 DNA: TGTGCCAGCAGCGTAGGACAGTTGAACACTGAAGCTTTCTTT. V and J are TRBV9 and TRBJ1-1, with D possibly TRBD1 on 5 matching bases. V lost 0 bases and J 0 bases, leaving 6 bases between the germline ends. The CDR3 length is 14 residues. Germline V CDR1 and CDR2: SGDLS, YYNGEE.

The V call is TRBV28, the J call TRBJ2-7, with D possibly TRBD1 on 6 matching bases. The V end was cut by 2 bases, the J end by 0 bases, with 8 bases between. CDR1 and CDR2 (germline): MDHEN, SYDVKM. The CDR3 length is 14 residues. The CDR3 is CASSLRDTSYEQYF. CDR3 sequence (DNA): TGTGCCAGCAGTTTACGGGACACCTCCTACGAGCAGTACTTC.

The V call is TRBV7-3, the J call TRBJ2-7; 7 bases line up with TRBD1. This CDR3 has 15 residues. The J segment lost 7 bases and the V segment lost 2 bases, leaving 11 bases of the junction unmatched. The germline gives CDR1 SGHTA, CDR2 FQGTGA. The DNA of the CDR3 is TGTGCCAGCAGCTTAGGGACGGGACAGTCAGGAGAGCAGTACTTC. Protein product: CASSLGTGQSGEQYF.

This chain joins TRBV5-6 and TRBJ2-7, with 7 positions matching TRBD2. Germline V CDR1 and CDR2: SGHDT, YYEEEE. Germline trimming cut 4 bases from V and 3 bases from J; bases unmatched to any gene: 10. The CDR3 loop spans 15 amino acids. The CDR3 loop is CASSPGGGEYYEQYF. As DNA, the CDR3 is TGTGCCAGCAGCCCGGGCGGGGGAGAATACTACGAGCAGTACTTC.